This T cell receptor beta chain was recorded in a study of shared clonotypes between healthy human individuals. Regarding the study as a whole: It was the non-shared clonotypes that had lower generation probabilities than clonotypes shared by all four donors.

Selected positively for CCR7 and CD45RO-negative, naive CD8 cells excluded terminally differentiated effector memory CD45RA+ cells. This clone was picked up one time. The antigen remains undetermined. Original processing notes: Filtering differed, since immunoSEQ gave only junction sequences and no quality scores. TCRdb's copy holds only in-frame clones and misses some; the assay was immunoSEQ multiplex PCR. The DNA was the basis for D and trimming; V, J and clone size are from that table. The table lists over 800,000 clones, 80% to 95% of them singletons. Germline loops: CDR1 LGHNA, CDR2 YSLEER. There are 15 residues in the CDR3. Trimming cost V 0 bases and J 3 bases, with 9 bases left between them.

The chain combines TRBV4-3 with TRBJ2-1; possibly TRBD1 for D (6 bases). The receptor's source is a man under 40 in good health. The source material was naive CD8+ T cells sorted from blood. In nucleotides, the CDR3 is TGCGCCAGCAGCCAAGATCAGGGGCTCTACAATGAGCAGTTCTTC. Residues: CASSQDQGLYNEQFF.